The subject of this entry is one T cell receptor beta chain. Antigen unknown. Germline CDR1 and CDR2: SGHTA and FQGNSA. J gave up 4 bases and V 5 bases, and 8 bases lay outside the gene matches. The CDR3 contains 16 residues. Specified treatment: roughly 11-day PBMC culture with coronavirus spike peptide pools or control peptides (ViraFEST assay). This entry comes from a study of vaccination and CD4 T cells after COVID-19. At the Johns Hopkins FTIC core, DNA taken from cultured CD4+ T cells was sequenced by way of the Oncomine TCR Beta short-read assay. TCRdb passed the PCR reads through MiXCR, listing each CDR3 protein once. In the table there are around 16,000 distinct CDR3 sequences, 45% to 55% of which are singletons.

The source of this sequence is a human donor who had recovered from COVID-19. The sequenced sample consisted of CD4+ T cells from blood, cultured in vitro. The chain has TRBV7-2 and TRBJ1-2; 12 nucleotides match TRBD1. The CDR3 DNA sequence: TGTGCCAGCAGCACGGGACAGGGGGCCGATACCTATGGCTACACCTTC. This encodes CASSTGQGADTYGYTF. Full variable domain (rest looked up from reference TRBV7-2 and TRBJ1-2): GAGVSQSPSNKVTEKGKDVELRCDPISGHTALYWYRQSLGQGLEFLIYFQGNSAPDKSGLPSDRFSAERTGGSVSTLTIQRTQQEDSAVYLCASSTGQGADTYGYTFGSGTRLTVV.